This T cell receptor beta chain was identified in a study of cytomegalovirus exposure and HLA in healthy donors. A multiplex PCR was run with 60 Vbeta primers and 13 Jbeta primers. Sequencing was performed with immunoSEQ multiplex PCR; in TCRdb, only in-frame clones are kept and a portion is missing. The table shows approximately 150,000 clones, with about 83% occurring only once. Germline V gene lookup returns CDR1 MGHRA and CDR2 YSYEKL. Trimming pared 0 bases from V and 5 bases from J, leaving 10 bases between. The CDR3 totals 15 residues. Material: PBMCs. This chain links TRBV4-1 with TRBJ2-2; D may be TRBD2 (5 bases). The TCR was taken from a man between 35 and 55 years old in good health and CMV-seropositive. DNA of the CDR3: TGCGCCAGCAGCCAAGAGGGCGGGCAAACCGGGGAGCTGTTTTTT. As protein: CASSQEGGQTGELFF.